One sample yielded the 8 T cell receptor beta chains listed below, sequenced in a study of response to subunit inactivated influenza vaccine (dated by TCRdb to between 2017 and 2018). The protocol used for the library was RT-PCR. Sequencing was performed on an Illumina HiSeq 2500. TCRdb ran its own pipeline on the public reads, namely fastp trimming at Q25 and MiXCR clone calling, and kept in-frame beta chains. Merged by CDR3 protein, the rows form single entries marked with the most common genes and DNA. This sample has some 570,000 distinct CDR3 sequences in its table, and approximately 11% of those were observed once. The top ten constitute approximately 9.9% of the sample. Another study also made use of these data, one on T cells expressing NK-cell markers. The second paper states: 5'RACE template switching, by which a universal primer site and unique molecular identifiers were added, was used to make TCR beta cDNA libraries.

This material consisted of PBMCs from blood, taken on the day of vaccination. These receptors were collected from a man in his fifties or sixties who received an inactivated influenza vaccine. Donor details come from another sample of the same person, matched by shared clones.

This clonotype was counted a few times. The V gene is TRBV12-3 or TRBV12-4, the J gene TRBJ2-3, with 7 nucleotides matching TRBD1. V lost 5 bases, J lost 6 bases, and 8 bases stayed unmatched. The CDR3 length is 14 residues. CDR3: CASSNRDSRDTQYF. CDR3 bases: TGTGCCAGCAGTAACCGGGACAGCCGGGATACGCAGTATTTT.

The J gene is TRBJ2-1, the V gene TRBV9; 9 bases map to TRBD1. The trim removed 3 bases at V and 2 bases at J, leaving 9 bases unmatched. The CDR3 loop spans 17 amino acids. Germline lookup yields CDR1 SGDLS and CDR2 YYNGEE. The CDR3 reads CASSAGTGTGTYNEQFF. DNA for the CDR3: TGTGCCAGCAGCGCCGGGACAGGGACCGGCACCTACAATGAGCAGTTCTTC.

This clonotype was found many times. This chain uses TRBV4-3 with TRBJ1-2; D might be TRBD1 (5 bases). CDR1 is LGHNA and CDR2 is YSLEER in the germline V gene. Trimming shortened V by 0 bases and J by 4 bases, and 12 bases separated the two germline ends. The CDR3 runs to 15 residues. The CDR3 reads CASSQERVGVYGYTF. CDR3 DNA sequence: TGCGCCAGCAGCCAAGAGAGAGTAGGGGTCTATGGCTACACCTTC.

This clonotype was found many times. The chain links TRBV12-3 or TRBV12-4 to TRBJ2-1, with 8 bases aligning to TRBD2. After removal of 6 bases from V and 4 bases from J, the junction contained 5 bases not matched to a gene. The CDR3 covers 14 residues. The CDR3 is CASRGAGEYNEQFF. The DNA of the CDR3 is TGTGCCAGCAGGGGAGCGGGAGAGTACAATGAGCAGTTCTTC.

This clonotype was counted at least ten times. The junction shows a germline mismatch at one end, possibly a read error. The rearrangement uses TRBV20-1 and TRBJ2-5; D not certain. CDR3 length: 15 amino acids. Germline CDR1 is DFQATT and CDR2 is SNEGSKA (reference sequence). In nucleotides, the CDR3 is TGCAGTGCTAGTAGTTTACGGGCCCACCAAAAGACCCAGTACTTC. Its protein is CSASSLRAHQKTQYF.

This clonotype has a count of ten or more. V and J are TRBV12-3 or TRBV12-4 and TRBJ1-5; perhaps TRBD1 as D (5 bases). The CDR3 is made up of 12 amino acids. The V and J ends lost 7 bases and 6 bases respectively, with 10 bases between them. The CDR3 region is CASKGLRQPQHF. Here the CDR3 DNA reads TGTGCCAGCAAGGGGTTGCGTCAGCCCCAGCATTTT.

This clonotype was picked up a small number of times. This chain uses TRBV7-7 with TRBJ2-5, with TRBD2 matching over 12 bases. The V and J ends lost 1 base and 4 bases, in that order; junction bases with no gene match: 4. The CDR3 has 16 amino acids. CDR1 SSHAT and CDR2 FNYEAQ come from the germline V gene (reference sequence). For the CDR3, the DNA is TGTGCCAGCAGCTTAGGACTAGCGGGAGTTGGAGAGACCCAGTACTTC. Residues: CASSLGLAGVGETQYF.

This chain connects TRBV28 to TRBJ2-7, with D possibly matching TRBD1 (5 bases). Per the germline V gene, CDR1 is MDHEN and CDR2 is SYDVKM. The CDR3 is 14 residues long. The V end lost 4 bases, the J end lost 1 base, and 11 bases lay between the germline ends. DNA of the CDR3: TGTGCCAGCAGTTCATTGCAGGGTTCCTACGAGCAGTACTTC. Residues: CASSSLQGSYEQYF.